One sample yielded the 22 T cell receptor beta chains listed below, sequenced in a study of OX40 agonist ivuxolimab in advanced cancers. Sequencing used immunoSEQ multiplex PCR; TCRdb keeps in-frame clones, though not all of them. The sample yields tens of thousands of clones, about 91% seen once. Sequencing used CD4+ or CD8+ T cells sorted from blood, obtained in a trial of the OX40 agonist ivuxolimab. These receptors were taken from an adult with an advanced solid tumor such as melanoma, head and neck, liver or kidney cancer.

In this sample, this clone turned up once. The chain combines TRBV28 with TRBJ1-5, with 11 nucleotides matching TRBD1. V trimming: 4 bases; J trimming: 7 bases; junction bases outside the gene matches: 3. The V gene's germline CDR1 is MDHEN and CDR2 SYDVKM. CDR3 size: 14 residues. CDR3 residues: CASSSDRGHQPQHF. CDR3 coding DNA: TGTGCCAGCAGTTCGGACAGGGGGCACCAGCCCCAGCATTTT.

The V and J genes are TRBV27 and TRBJ2-7; 10 bases match TRBD1. This CDR3 has 14 residues. Unmatched junction bases numbered 1, after V lost 3 bases and J lost 2 bases. Germline loops: CDR1 MNHEY, CDR2 SMNVEV (reference sequence). As DNA, the CDR3 is TGTGCCAGCAGTTTTGACAGGGGGCCCTACGAGCAGTACTTC. Its translation is CASSFDRGPYEQYF.

The J gene is TRBJ1-2, the V gene TRBV7-9, with 8 nucleotides matching TRBD1. Germline values: CDR1 SEHNR, CDR2 FQNEAQ (reference sequence). The CDR3 runs 16 residues. V dropped 3 bases and J dropped 4; count of bases not matched to a gene: 10. The CDR3 nucleotides are TGTGCCAGCAGCTTTAGCGCTGGACAGGGCCCCTATGGCTACACCTTC. It encodes CASSFSAGQGPYGYTF.

The chain recombines TRBV2 with TRBJ1-2, with a tentative D call TRBD1 (5 bases). This CDR3 spans 14 amino acids. With 1 base removed from V and 7 bases from J, the gap between germline ends came to 13 bases. CDR1 is SNHLY and CDR2 is FYNNEI in the germline V gene. The CDR3 DNA follows: TGTGCCAGCAGTGAAGTGGGTGTGGGGCTTGGCTACACCTTC. Protein: CASSEVGVGLGYTF.

CDR3 in amino acids: CSVGGQAAYEQYF. The CDR3, as DNA: TGCAGCGTTGGCGGACAGGCCGCCTACGAGCAGTACTTC. This chain connects TRBV29-1 to TRBJ2-7; 7 bases match TRBD1. The CDR3 runs 13 residues. CDR1 SQVTM and CDR2 ANQGSEA come from the germline V gene. The J segment lost 2 bases and the V segment lost 4 bases, leaving 5 bases of the junction unmatched.

The V call is TRBV11-3, the J call TRBJ1-2; 7 bases fit TRBD1. This CDR3 contains 17 residues. Per the germline V gene, CDR1 is SGHNT and CDR2 is YENEEA. Germline trimming cut 1 base from V and 3 bases from J; bases unmatched to any gene: 11. The CDR3: CASSLGLSDRAYYGYTF. In DNA, the CDR3 is TGTGCCAGCAGCTTAGGCCTCTCCGACAGGGCTTACTATGGCTACACCTTC.

The chain joins TRBV7-2 to TRBJ2-5, with 7 bases aligning to TRBD2. V lost 2 bases, J lost 5 bases, and 11 bases stayed unmatched. The CDR3 is 16 residues long. Germline CDR1 reads SGHTA; CDR2 reads FQGNSA. CDR3 DNA: TGTGCCAGCAGCTTACTCCCGGGCCGAGCGGGGGAGACCCAGTACTTC. It encodes CASSLLPGRAGETQYF.

This chain links TRBV5-5 with TRBJ2-1; D possibly corresponds to TRBD1 (5 bases). From germline, CDR1 is SGHKS and CDR2 YYEKEE (reference sequence). CDR3 length equals 12 residues. The V end was cut by 0 bases, the J end by 15 bases, with 13 bases between. CDR3: CASSLAGYPWFF. CDR3 DNA: TGTGCCAGCAGCTTGGCAGGGTACCCTTGGTTCTTC.

This clone came up a few times. The rearrangement uses TRBV25-1 and TRBJ2-4; 10 bases are a match to TRBD2. Germline values: CDR1 MGHDK, CDR2 SYGVNS. This CDR3 has 16 amino acids. J gave up 7 bases and V 1 base, and 7 bases lay outside the gene matches. CDR3 residues: CASSESRSGGANIQYF. The CDR3 bases are TGTGCCAGCAGTGAATCGAGAAGCGGGGGGGCGAACATTCAGTACTTC.

The V call is TRBV13, the J call TRBJ2-2; tentative D call: TRBD2 (6 bases). With 3 bases removed from V and 3 bases from J, the gap between germline ends came to 11 bases. CDR3 size: 15 residues. Germline CDR1 and CDR2: PRHDT and FYEKMQ (reference sequence). The CDR3 region has the DNA TGTGCCAGCAGCTTTGGAGGGGTGCACACCGGGGAGCTGTTTTTT. Translation: CASSFGGVHTGELFF. Looking up the rest from reference TRBV13 and TRBJ2-2 gives the full variable domain: AAGVIQSPRHLIKEKRETATLKCYPIPRHDTVYWYQQGPGQDPQFLISFYEKMQSDKGSIPDRFSAQQFSDYHSELNMSSLELGDSALYFCASSFGGVHTGELFFGEGSRLTVL.

This clone was found once. The chain couples TRBV29-1 to TRBJ2-7, with TRBD1 matching 7 bases. Germline CDR1 reads SQVTM; CDR2 reads ANQGSEA. The V and J ends lost 8 bases and 5 bases, in that order; junction bases with no gene match: 12. The CDR3 loop spans 13 amino acids. The CDR3 region has the DNA TGCAGCATCAGGTACAGGGGATTCCACGAGCAGTACTTC. This codes for CSIRYRGFHEQYF.

This clone has a single count. The chain combines TRBV6-1 with TRBJ1-5; TRBD1 matches 7 bases. Germline lookup yields CDR1 MNHNS and CDR2 SASEGT. V lost 7 bases and J lost 6; bases outside the gene matches: 9. The CDR3 runs 14 residues. CDR3 coding DNA: TGTGCCAGCAATAGCCGACAGGGCGGTCAGCCCCAGCATTTT. Amino acids: CASNSRQGGQPQHF.

This clone was seen a handful of times. The chain uses TRBV10-3 and TRBJ1-4; 9 nucleotides align to TRBD1. V trimming: 2 bases; J trimming: 7 bases; junction bases outside the gene matches: 2. Looked up from germline, CDR1 is ENHRY and CDR2 is SYGVKD. The CDR3 spans 14 residues. The CDR3 here is CAISETGGAEKLFF. CDR3 DNA sequence: TGTGCCATCAGTGAGACAGGGGGCGCTGAAAAACTGTTTTTT.

The chain uses TRBV5-1 and TRBJ2-3, with 8 bases that match TRBD2. CDR3 length: 13 residues. V shed 3 bases and J 4 bases; nucleotides not matched to a gene: 1. Germline CDR1 is SGHRS and CDR2 is YFSETQ. The CDR3 nucleotides are TGCGCCAGCAGCTCACTAGCGGCAGATACGCAGTATTTT. It translates to CASSSLAADTQYF.

This sequence joins TRBV9 and TRBJ1-2, with D possibly matching TRBD1 (6 bases). CDR1 is SGDLS and CDR2 is YYNGEE in the germline V gene. The CDR3 is made up of 18 amino acids. V lost 0 bases to trimming and J lost 6 bases, with 24 bases between them. CDR3 protein: CASSVALDPGQTLHGYTF. The CDR3 DNA sequence: TGTGCCAGCAGCGTAGCCCTTGATCCGGGACAAACGCTCCATGGCTACACCTTC.

The rearrangement joins TRBV5-1 to TRBJ2-5, with TRBD1 matching 9 bases. The junction had 7 bases not matched to a gene; V was cut back by 6 bases and J by 7 bases. The CDR3 consists of 13 residues. Germline loops: CDR1 SGHRS, CDR2 YFSETQ. For the CDR3, the DNA is TGCGCCAGCACCGGACAGGGGAGGGGGACCCAGTACTTC. Translating it yields CASTGQGRGTQYF.

This clone appeared once. The chain uses TRBV18 and TRBJ1-1; TRBD1 is a possible D gene (5 bases). Germline CDR1 is KGHSH and CDR2 is LQKENI. This CDR3 region has 13 residues. Deletions cut 6 bases from V and 5 bases from J, with 13 bases between. CDR3 sequence: CASSQGSLTEAFF. The CDR3 DNA reads TGTGCCAGCTCCCAGGGTAGTTTAACTGAAGCTTTCTTT. Drawing the rest from reference TRBV18 and TRBJ1-1, the complete variable domain is NAGVMQNPRHLVRRRGQEARLRCSPMKGHSHVYWYRQLPEEGLKFMVYLQKENIIDESGMPKERFSAEFPKEGPSILRIQQVVRGDSAAYFCASSQGSLTEAFFGQGTRLTVV.

This chain uses TRBV7-8 with TRBJ2-1; TRBD2 matches at 9 bases. V lost 5 bases to trimming and J lost 6 bases; unmatched junction nucleotides: 11. Germline values: CDR1 SGHVS, CDR2 FQNEAQ. This CDR3 region has 16 residues. The chain's CDR3 is CASSPTPLAGLNEQFF. CDR3 in DNA: TGTGCCAGCAGCCCCACCCCGCTAGCGGGACTCAATGAGCAGTTCTTC. The full variable domain, completed using reference TRBV7-8 and TRBJ2-1, is GAGVSQSPRYKVAKRGQDVALRCDPISGHVSLFWYQQALGQGPEFLTYFQNEAQLDKSGLPSDRFFAERPEGSVSTLKIQRTQQEDSAVYLCASSPTPLAGLNEQFFGPGTRLTVL.

This clone was observed a handful of times. This chain joins TRBV12-5 and TRBJ2-5, with 7 bases aligning to TRBD2. This CDR3 is 15 amino acids long. Germline assignment: CDR1 LGHNT and CDR2 FRNRAP. V gave up 3 bases and J gave up 1 base; unmatched junction bases: 5. For the CDR3, the DNA is TGTGCTAGTGGTTTCGATTGGGGGGGCCAAGAGACCCAGTACTTC. Amino acid sequence: CASGFDWGGQETQYF.

The CDR3 nucleotides read TGTGCCAGCAGCTCCCAGGGGGGGGAAAGAGAGACCCAGTACTTC. Protein sequence: CASSSQGGERETQYF. This chain links TRBV7-8 with TRBJ2-5; D is possibly TRBD1 or TRBD2 (7 bases each). Germline V gene sequence: CDR1 SGHVS, CDR2 FQNEAQ. The CDR3 is made up of 15 amino acids. Trimming took 4 bases from V and 4 from J, leaving 16 bases between them.

The chain employs TRBV15 and TRBJ1-2; perhaps TRBD1 as D (5 bases). Trimming removed 0 bases at V and 2 bases at J, with 13 bases between. The CDR3 is 16 residues long. Germline assignment: CDR1 LNHNV and CDR2 YYDKDF (reference sequence). Here the CDR3 reads CATSRDIGGANYGYTF. CDR3 in DNA: TGTGCCACCAGCAGAGATATAGGAGGGGCGAACTATGGCTACACCTTC.

The chain joins TRBV5-6 to TRBJ2-1; 9 nucleotides align to TRBD2. The junction had 6 bases not matched to a gene; V was cut back by 4 bases and J by 4 bases. The CDR3 loop spans 15 amino acids. The germline V gene encodes CDR1 SGHDT and CDR2 YYEEEE. In DNA, the CDR3 is TGTGCCAGCAGCACGCGGGGGGGCTCTTACAATGAGCAGTTCTTC. Its translation is CASSTRGGSYNEQFF.